Below are 7 T cell receptor beta chains sequenced from a single sample in a study of metastatic and nonmetastatic thyroid tumors. Patients underwent thyroid surgery, and none had received any treatment before it. TCRdb re-analyzed the PCR reads through MiXCR. The repertoire includes about 24,000 clones, less than 25% of them detected once, and roughly 8% sits in the top ten. The sequenced sample consisted of blood. These receptors were taken from a female donor with papillary thyroid cancer or a benign thyroid nodule (not recorded which). Some clones in this sample may be carry-over from other donors' samples.

This clone was detected many times. CDR3 in amino acids: CASSQGTSGGVYGELFF. DNA for the CDR3: TGTGCCAGCAGCCAAGGGACTAGCGGGGGGGTATACGGGGAGCTGTTTTTT. The chain links TRBV4-2 to TRBJ2-2; 15 nucleotides align to TRBD2. The CDR3 extends over 17 amino acids. Per the germline V gene, CDR1 is LGHNA and CDR2 is YNFKEQ. Losses at the gene ends were 1 base for V and 7 bases for J; bases not matched to a gene: 4.

This clone has ten or more counts. This chain uses TRBV6-4 with TRBJ2-2; 7 bases line up with TRBD1. The J segment lost 0 bases and the V segment lost 1 base, leaving 2 bases of the junction unmatched. Germline CDR1 is MRHNA and CDR2 is SNTAGT. The CDR3 length is 16 residues. CDR3: CASSDWTGSNTGELFF. Written as DNA, the CDR3 is TGTGCCAGCAGTGACTGGACAGGATCGAACACCGGGGAGCTGTTTTTT.

This clone is large in the sample. The CDR3 region is CASSDWDGGNQPQHF. In DNA, the CDR3 is TGTGCCAGCAGTGATTGGGACGGGGGCAATCAGCCCCAGCATTTT. The chain is built from TRBV6-1 and TRBJ1-5; TRBD1 might be the D (5 bases). The CDR3 spans 15 residues. Trimming took off 3 bases at V and 2 bases at J, with 11 bases between the two ends. CDR1 and CDR2 from the germline V gene are MNHNS and SASEGT.

This clone occurred many times. The chain combines TRBV7-8 with TRBJ2-2; 9 bases match TRBD2. The CDR3 is made up of 16 amino acids. Looked up from germline, CDR1 is SGHVS and CDR2 is FQNEAQ. With 4 bases clipped from V and 0 bases from J, the junction kept 3 bases outside the gene matches. In nucleotides, the CDR3 is TGTGCCAGCAGCTCCCGCGGGGGGGCGAACACCGGGGAGCTGTTTTTT. Amino acid sequence: CASSSRGGANTGELFF.

The chain has TRBV6-1 and TRBJ1-3, with a weak D call TRBD1 (6 bases). Germline CDR1 is MNHNS and CDR2 is SASEGT. CDR3 length: 15 residues. The ends were cut back, 6 bases at V and 1 base at J, with 13 bases in the middle. The CDR3 sequence: CASRTHQGSGNTIYF. The DNA of the CDR3 is TGTGCCAGCAGAACCCACCAGGGGTCTGGAAACACCATATATTTT.

The rearrangement joins TRBV9 to TRBJ2-1, with D perhaps TRBD2 (5 bases). V gave up 0 bases and J gave up 7 bases, with 8 bases separating them. Germline V lookup: CDR1 SGDLS, CDR2 YYNGEE. The CDR3 is 13 amino acids. The CDR3: CASSVGSANEQFF. CDR3 DNA sequence: TGTGCCAGCAGCGTAGGTAGCGCGAATGAGCAGTTCTTC.

A remark on this clone: Because the CDR3 is missing its conserved closing phenylalanine or tryptophan, this is likely a read error. This sequence joins TRBV20-1 and TRBJ1-1; D unclear. This CDR3 has 13 residues. Trimming stripped 3 bases from V and 1 base from J, with 9 bases between. Germline V gene data show CDR1 as DFQATT and CDR2 as SNEGSKA (reference sequence). The CDR3 DNA sequence: TGCAGTGCTAGGAGGTGCGAGAACACTGAAGCTTTCTTG. Translating it yields CSARRCENTEAFL.